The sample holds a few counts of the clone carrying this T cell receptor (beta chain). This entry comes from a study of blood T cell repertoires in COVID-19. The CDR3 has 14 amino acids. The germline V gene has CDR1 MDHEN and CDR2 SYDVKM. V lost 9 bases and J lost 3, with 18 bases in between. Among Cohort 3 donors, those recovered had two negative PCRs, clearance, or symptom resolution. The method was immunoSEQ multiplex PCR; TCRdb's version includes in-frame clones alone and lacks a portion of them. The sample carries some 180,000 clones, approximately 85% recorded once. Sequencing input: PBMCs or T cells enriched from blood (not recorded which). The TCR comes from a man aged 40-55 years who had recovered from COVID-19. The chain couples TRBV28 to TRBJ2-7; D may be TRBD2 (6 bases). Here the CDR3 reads CASAEVAADYEQYF. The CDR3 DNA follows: TGTGCCAGTGCTGAGGTAGCGGCAGACTACGAGCAGTACTTC.